Listed here is a single TCR beta chain. As handled by the study authors: Cell counts per sample came from amplifying reference gene primers. Libraries were prepared by immunoSEQ multiplex PCR; TCRdb keeps only in-frame clonotypes and omits some of them. For V, J and clone size, that table is used; D and trimming come from the DNA. Among over 90,000 clones listed, around nine tenths were seen once. V was pared by 0 bases and J by 4 bases, with 11 bases between. The CDR3 runs to 15 residues. The V gene's germline CDR1 is SGHVS and CDR2 FNYEAQ. The sample is drawn from a study of blood T cell repertoires in COVID-19. Turning to the study itself: Some COVID-19 samples were acute and others convalescent; all came from the United States, Italy and Spain. PBMCs, B-cell-depleted T cells, or T cells provided the cDNA or gDNA that made up the material.

The sequence was obtained from a human donor in a cohort sampled during active COVID-19. Specimen: peripheral blood. V usage is TRBV7-6 and J usage is TRBJ2-3; the D is unclear. The DNA for the CDR3 is TGTGCCAGCAGCTTAGCGCGTAGTGAGGCAGATACGCAGTATTTT. This codes for CASSLARSEADTQYF.